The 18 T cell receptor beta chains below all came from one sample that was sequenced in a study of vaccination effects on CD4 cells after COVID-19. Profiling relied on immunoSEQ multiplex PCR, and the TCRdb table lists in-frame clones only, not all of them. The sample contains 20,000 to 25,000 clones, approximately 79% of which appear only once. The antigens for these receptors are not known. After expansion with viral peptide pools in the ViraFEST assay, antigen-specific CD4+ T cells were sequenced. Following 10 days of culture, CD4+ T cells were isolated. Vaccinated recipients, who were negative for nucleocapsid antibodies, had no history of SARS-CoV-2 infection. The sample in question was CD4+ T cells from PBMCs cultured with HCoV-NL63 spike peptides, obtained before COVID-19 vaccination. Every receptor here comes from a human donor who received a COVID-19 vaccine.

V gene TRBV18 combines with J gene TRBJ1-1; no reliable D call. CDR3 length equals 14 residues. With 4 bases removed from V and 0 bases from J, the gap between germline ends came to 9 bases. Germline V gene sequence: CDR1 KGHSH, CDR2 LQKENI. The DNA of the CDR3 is TGTGCCAGCTCACTATCGACAATGAACACTGAAGCTTTCTTT. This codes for CASSLSTMNTEAFF.

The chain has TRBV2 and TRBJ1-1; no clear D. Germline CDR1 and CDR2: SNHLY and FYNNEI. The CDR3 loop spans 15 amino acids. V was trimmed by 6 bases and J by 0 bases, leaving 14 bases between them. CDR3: CASRTASGMNTEAFF. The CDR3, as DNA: TGTGCCAGCAGAACGGCATCGGGAATGAACACTGAAGCTTTCTTT.

This CDR3 is CASSTKRQPIDQYF. The CDR3 region has the DNA TGTGCCAGCAGCACGAAAAGGCAGCCCATTGACCAGTACTTC. The rearrangement joins TRBV7-2 to TRBJ2-5; no clear D gene. Trimming pared 5 bases from V and 10 bases from J, leaving 20 bases between. This CDR3 spans 14 amino acids. Germline assignment: CDR1 SGHTA and CDR2 FQGNSA.

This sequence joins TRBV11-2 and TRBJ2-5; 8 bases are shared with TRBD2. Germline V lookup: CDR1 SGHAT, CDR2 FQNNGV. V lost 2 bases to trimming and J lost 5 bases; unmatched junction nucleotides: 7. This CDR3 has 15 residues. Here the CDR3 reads CASSLRSGSVETQYF. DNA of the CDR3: TGTGCCAGCAGCTTACGCAGCGGGAGTGTGGAGACCCAGTACTTC.

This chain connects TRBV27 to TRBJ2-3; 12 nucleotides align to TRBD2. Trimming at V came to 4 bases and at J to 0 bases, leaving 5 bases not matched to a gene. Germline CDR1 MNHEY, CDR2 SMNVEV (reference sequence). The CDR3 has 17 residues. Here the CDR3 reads CASSSRLAGASTDTQYF. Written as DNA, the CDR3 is TGTGCCAGCAGTTCCCGACTAGCGGGGGCTAGCACAGATACGCAGTATTTT.

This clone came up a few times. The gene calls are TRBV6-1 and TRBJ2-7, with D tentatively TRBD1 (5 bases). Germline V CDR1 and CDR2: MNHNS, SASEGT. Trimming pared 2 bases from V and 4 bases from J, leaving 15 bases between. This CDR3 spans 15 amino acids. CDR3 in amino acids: CASSELHRTEYEQYF. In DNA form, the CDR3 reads TGTGCCAGCAGTGAATTGCACAGGACCGAATACGAGCAGTACTTC.

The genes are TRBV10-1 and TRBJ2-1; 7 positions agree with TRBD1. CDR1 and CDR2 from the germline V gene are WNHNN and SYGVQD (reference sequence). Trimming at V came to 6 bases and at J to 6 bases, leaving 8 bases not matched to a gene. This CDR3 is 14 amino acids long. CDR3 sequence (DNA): TGCGCCAGCAGCTGGACAAGGGACAGCAATGAGCAGTTCTTC. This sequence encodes CASSWTRDSNEQFF.

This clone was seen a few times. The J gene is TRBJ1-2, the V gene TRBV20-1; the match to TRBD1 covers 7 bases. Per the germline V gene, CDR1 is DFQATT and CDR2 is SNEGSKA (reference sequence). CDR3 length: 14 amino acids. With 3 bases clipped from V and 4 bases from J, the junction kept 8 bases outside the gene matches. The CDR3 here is CSASRGGAGYGYTF. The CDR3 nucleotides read TGCAGTGCTAGTAGAGGGGGCGCTGGCTATGGCTACACCTTC.

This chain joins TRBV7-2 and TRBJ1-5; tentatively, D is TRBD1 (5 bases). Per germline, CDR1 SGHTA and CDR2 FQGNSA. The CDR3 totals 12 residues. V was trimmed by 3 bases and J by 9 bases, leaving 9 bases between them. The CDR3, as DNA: TGTGCCAGCAGCTTGGGGGTTGGGCCCCAGCATTTT. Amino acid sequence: CASSLGVGPQHF.

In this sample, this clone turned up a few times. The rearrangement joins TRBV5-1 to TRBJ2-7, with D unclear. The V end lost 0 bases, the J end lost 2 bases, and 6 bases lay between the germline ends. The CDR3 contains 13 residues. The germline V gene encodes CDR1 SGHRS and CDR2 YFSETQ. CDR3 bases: TGCGCCAGCAGCTTGGGCGGTACCTACGAGCAGTACTTC. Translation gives CASSLGGTYEQYF.

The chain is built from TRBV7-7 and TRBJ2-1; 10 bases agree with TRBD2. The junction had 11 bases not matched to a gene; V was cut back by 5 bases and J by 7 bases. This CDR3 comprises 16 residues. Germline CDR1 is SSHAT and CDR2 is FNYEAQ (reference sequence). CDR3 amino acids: CASSIGRLAGNNEQFF. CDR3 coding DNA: TGTGCCAGCAGCATAGGGAGACTAGCGGGCAATAATGAGCAGTTCTTC.

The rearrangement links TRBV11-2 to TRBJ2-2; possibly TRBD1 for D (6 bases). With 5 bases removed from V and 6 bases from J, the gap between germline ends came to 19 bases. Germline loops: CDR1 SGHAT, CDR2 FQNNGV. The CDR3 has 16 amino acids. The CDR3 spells CASSPPRGPRPGELFF. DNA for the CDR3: TGTGCCAGCAGCCCCCCCAGGGGCCCGAGGCCCGGGGAGCTGTTTTTT.

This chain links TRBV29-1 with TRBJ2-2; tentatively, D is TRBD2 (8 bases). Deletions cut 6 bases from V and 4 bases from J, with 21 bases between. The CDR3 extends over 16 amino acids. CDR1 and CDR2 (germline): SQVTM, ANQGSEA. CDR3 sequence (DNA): TGCAGCGTCGCTCGACGGGAGGGGGCGAGCACCGGGGAGCTGTTTTTT. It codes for CSVARREGASTGELFF.

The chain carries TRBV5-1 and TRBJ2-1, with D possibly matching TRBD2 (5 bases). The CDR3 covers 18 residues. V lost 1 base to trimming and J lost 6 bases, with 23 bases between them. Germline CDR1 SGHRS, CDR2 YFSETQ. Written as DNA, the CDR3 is TGCGCCAGCAGCTTGTCCCGACTTCACAGTTCGGCGGGCAATGAGCAGTTCTTC. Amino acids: CASSLSRLHSSAGNEQFF. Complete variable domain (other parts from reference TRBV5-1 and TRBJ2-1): KAGVTQTPRYLIKTRGQQVTLSCSPISGHRSVSWYQQTPGQGLQFLFEYFSETQRNKGNFPGRFSGRQFSNSRSEMNVSTLELGDSALYLCASSLSRLHSSAGNEQFFGPGTRLTVL.

For the CDR3, the DNA is TGTGCCAGCAGCTCCCTAGGAACTAGCGACACAGATACGCAGTATTTT. It codes for CASSSLGTSDTDTQYF. The chain couples TRBV11-2 to TRBJ2-3, with TRBD2 matching 7 bases. Germline values: CDR1 SGHAT, CDR2 FQNNGV. The ends lost 4 bases at V and 2 bases at J; junction bases unmatched: 9. The CDR3 loop spans 16 amino acids. Filled out from reference TRBV11-2 and TRBJ2-3, the complete variable domain reads EAGVAQSPRYKIIEKRQSVAFWCNPISGHATLYWYQQILGQGPKLLIQFQNNGVVDDSQLPKDRFSAERLKGVDSTLKIQPAKLEDSAVYLCASSSLGTSDTDTQYFGPGTRLTVL.

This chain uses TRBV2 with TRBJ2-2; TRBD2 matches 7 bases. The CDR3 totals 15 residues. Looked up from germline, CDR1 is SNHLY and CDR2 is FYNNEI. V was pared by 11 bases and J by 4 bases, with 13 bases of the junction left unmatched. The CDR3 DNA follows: TGTGCCTGCACCCCGGCGGGAGTGCCCACCGGGGAGCTGTTTTTT. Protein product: CACTPAGVPTGELFF.

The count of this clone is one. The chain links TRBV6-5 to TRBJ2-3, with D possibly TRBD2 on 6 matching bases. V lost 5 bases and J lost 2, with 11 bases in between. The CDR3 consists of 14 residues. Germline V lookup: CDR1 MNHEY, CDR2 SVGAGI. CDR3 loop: CASSKEGITDTQYF. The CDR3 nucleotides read TGTGCCAGCAGTAAGGAGGGAATCACAGATACGCAGTATTTT.

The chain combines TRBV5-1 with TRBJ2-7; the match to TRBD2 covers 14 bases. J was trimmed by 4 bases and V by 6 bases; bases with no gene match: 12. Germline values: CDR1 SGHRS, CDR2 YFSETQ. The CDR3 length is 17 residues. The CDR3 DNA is TGCGCCAGCACCCAGGGGACTAGCGGGAGTCTACTTTACGAGCAGTACTTC. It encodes CASTQGTSGSLLYEQYF. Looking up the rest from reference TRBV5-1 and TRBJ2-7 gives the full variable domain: KAGVTQTPRYLIKTRGQQVTLSCSPISGHRSVSWYQQTPGQGLQFLFEYFSETQRNKGNFPGRFSGRQFSNSRSEMNVSTLELGDSALYLCASTQGTSGSLLYEQYFGPGTRLTVT.